This T cell receptor beta chain came from a study of CD8 T cells in ankylosing spondylitis. General study findings and limits: Past research had described some motif variants in reactive arthritis synovial fluid and blood. The authors reported significant enrichment of disease-linked clones in matched ankylosing spondylitis synovial fluid.

This clonotype is a singleton in its sample. The antigen is undetermined. MiXCR, run by TCRdb on the 5' RACE reads, gives a single entry per CDR3 protein. The sample carries hundreds of thousands of distinct CDR3 sequences, over 30% recorded once. The TCR originated in a male donor with ankylosing spondylitis or in good health (not recorded which). Sequencing used blood, either unsorted or a sorted T cell fraction (not recorded which).

The CDR3 sequence is CASSQKGARYNEQFF. The CDR3 DNA is TGCGCCAGCAGCCAAAAAGGGGCCCGCTACAATGAGCAGTTCTTC. This chain uses TRBV5-1 with TRBJ2-1; tentative D call: TRBD1 (5 bases). Germline V gives CDR1 SGHRS, CDR2 YFSETQ. Trimming removed 4 bases from V and 3 bases from J, with 14 bases in between. CDR3 size: 15 residues.